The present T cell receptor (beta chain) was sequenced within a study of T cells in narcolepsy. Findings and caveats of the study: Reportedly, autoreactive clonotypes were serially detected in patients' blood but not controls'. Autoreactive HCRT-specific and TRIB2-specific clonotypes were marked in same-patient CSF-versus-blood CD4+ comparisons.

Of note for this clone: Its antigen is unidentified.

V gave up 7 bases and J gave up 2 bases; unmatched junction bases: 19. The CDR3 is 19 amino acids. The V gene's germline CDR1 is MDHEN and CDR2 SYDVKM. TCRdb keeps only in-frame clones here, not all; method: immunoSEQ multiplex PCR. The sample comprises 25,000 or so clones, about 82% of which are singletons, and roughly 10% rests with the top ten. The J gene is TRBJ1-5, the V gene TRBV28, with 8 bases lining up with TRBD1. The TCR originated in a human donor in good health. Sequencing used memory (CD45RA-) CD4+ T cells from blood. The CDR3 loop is CASTTKDRDWGHGNQPQHF. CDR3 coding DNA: TGTGCCAGCACCACAAAGGACAGGGATTGGGGTCATGGCAATCAGCCCCAGCATTTT.